This T cell receptor (beta chain) was recorded in a study of blood T cells in healthy people across ages. Points from the study as a whole: Comparison with aged donors showed that long-lived donors had more naive CD4+ cells and higher diversity. Unknown donor CMV status possibly confounded expanded clonotype changes.

Germline CDR1 reads MGHRA; CDR2 reads YSYEKL. V lost 3 bases, J lost 4 bases, and 6 bases stayed unmatched. The CDR3 extends over 15 amino acids. Of note for this clonotype: What it binds is not known.

The use of a sample-barcoded 5' primer and a J-beta primer mix characterized a second PCR of roughly 6 to 12 cycles. TCRdb reprocessed the 5' RACE reads with MiXCR, giving one entry per CDR3 protein. Among about 1.8 million distinct CDR3 sequences listed, around 48% were seen once. Sequencing used blood. The sequence derives from a woman in her thirties or forties in good health. The chain links TRBV4-1 to TRBJ1-2; 9 bases are shared with TRBD1. In DNA, the CDR3 is TGCGCCAGCAGCCAGCAATCGGGACAGGGCTATGGCTACACCTTC. It specifies CASSQQSGQGYGYTF.